The present T cell receptor beta chain was sequenced within a study of early T cells in non-severe SARS-CoV-2 infection. Background on the study: Bulk RNA from unsorted whole blood was sequenced; chains were unpaired. Regarding the study as a whole: Using VDJdb, the matching emphasized anti-spike CD8 responses while missing private and CD4 specificities.

Unique molecular identifiers were affixed to single, distinct cDNA molecules. MiXCR, run by TCRdb on the 5' RACE reads, gives a single entry per CDR3 protein. The table records just under 85,000 distinct CDR3 sequences, roughly 10% of them present only once. In the case of this clonotype: Antigen specificity is unknown.

Germline CDR1 reads SNHLY; CDR2 reads FYNNEI. The V and J ends lost 5 bases and 8 bases respectively, with 13 bases between them. The CDR3 loop spans 13 amino acids. Sequences were derived from whole blood, sampled at baseline. This TCR was sampled from an adult who was a healthcare worker with PCR-confirmed SARS-CoV-2 infection or an uninfected control (not recorded which). V gene TRBV2 combines with J gene TRBJ2-1; possible D gene TRBD2, 5 bases. The CDR3 DNA sequence: TGTGCCAGCAGTAAGGACTCGGCGTATGAGCAGTTCTTC. It specifies CASSKDSAYEQFF.